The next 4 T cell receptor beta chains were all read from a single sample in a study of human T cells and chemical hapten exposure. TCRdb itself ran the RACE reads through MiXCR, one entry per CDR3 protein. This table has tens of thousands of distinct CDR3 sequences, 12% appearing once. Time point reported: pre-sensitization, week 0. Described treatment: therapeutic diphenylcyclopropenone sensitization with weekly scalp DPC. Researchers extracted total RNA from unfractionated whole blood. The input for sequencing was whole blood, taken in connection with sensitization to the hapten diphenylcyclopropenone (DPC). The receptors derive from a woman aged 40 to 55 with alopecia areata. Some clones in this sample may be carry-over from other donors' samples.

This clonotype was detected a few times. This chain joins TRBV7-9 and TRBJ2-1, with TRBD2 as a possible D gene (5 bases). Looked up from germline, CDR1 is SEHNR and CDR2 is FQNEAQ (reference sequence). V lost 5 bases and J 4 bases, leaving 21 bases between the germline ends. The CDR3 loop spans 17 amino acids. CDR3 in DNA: TGTGCCAGCAGCCCCAGGAGGATCGGGTCTCTTTACAATGAGCAGTTCTTC. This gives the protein CASSPRRIGSLYNEQFF.

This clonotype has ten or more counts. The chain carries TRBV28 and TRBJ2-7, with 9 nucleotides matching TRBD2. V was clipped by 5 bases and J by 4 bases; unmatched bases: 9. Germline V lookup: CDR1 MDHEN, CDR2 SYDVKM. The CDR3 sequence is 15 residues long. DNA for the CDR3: TGTGCCAGCAGTCCTAGCGGGGTGACGAGGTACGAGCAGTACTTC. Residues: CASSPSGVTRYEQYF.

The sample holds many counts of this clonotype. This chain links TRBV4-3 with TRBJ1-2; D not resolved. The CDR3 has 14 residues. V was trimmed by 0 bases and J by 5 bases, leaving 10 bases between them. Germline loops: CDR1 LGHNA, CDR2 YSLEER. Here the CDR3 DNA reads TGCGCCAGCAGCCAAGAGGTTGGGGAGTATGGCTACACCTTC. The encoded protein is CASSQEVGEYGYTF.

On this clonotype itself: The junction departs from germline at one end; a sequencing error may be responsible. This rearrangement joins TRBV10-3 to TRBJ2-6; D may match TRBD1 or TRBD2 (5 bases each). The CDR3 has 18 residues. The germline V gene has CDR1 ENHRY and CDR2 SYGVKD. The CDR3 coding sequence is TGTGCCATCAGTGAGTCGGAGGTGTTGATCTCTGGGGCCAACGCCCTGACTTTC. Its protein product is CAISESEVLISGANALTF.